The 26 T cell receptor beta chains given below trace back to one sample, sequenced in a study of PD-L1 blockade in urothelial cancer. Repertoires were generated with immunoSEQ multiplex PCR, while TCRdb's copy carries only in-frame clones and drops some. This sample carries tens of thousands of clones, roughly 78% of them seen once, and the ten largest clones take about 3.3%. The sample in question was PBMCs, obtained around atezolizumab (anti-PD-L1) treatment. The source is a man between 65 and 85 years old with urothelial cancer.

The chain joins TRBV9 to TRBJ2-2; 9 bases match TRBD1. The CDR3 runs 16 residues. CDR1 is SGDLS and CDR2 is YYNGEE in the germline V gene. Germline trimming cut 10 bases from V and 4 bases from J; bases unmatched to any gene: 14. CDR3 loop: CASQGPGQGFTGELFF. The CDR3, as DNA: TGTGCCTCCCAGGGACCGGGACAGGGCTTCACCGGGGAGCTGTTTTTT. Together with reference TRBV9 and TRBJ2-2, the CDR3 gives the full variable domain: DSGVTQTPKHLITATGQRVTLRCSPRSGDLSVYWYQQSLDQGLQFLIQYYNGEERAKGNILERFSAQQFPDLHSELNLSSLELGDSALYFCASQGPGQGFTGELFFGEGSRLTVL.

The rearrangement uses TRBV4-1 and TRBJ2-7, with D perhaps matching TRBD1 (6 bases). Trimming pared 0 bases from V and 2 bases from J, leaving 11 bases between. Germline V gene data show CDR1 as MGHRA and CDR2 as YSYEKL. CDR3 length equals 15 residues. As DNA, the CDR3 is TGCGCCAGCAGCCAAGACAATGACAGGACCTACGAGCAGTACTTC. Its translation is CASSQDNDRTYEQYF.

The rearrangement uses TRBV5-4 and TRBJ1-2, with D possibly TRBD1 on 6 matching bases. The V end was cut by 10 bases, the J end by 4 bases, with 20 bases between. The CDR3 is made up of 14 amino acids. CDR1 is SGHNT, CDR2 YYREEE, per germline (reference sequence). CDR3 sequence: CAAAKEGGSYGYTF. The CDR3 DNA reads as TGTGCCGCAGCTAAGGAGGGGGGGAGCTATGGCTACACCTTC.

The CDR3 region has the DNA TGCGCCAGCAGCGGGGGACTAGCGGGATACACAGATACGCAGTATTTT. It specifies CASSGGLAGYTDTQYF. This chain links TRBV5-1 with TRBJ2-3; 13 bases match TRBD2. The CDR3 has 16 residues. V dropped 4 bases and J dropped 2; count of bases not matched to a gene: 4. Germline lookup yields CDR1 SGHRS and CDR2 YFSETQ.

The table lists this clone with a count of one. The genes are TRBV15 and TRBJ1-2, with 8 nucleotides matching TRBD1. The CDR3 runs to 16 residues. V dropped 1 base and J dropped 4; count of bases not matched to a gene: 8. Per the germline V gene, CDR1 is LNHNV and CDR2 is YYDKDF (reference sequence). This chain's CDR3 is CATSRATGGVSYGYTF. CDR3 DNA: TGTGCCACCAGCAGAGCAACAGGGGGGGTGAGCTATGGCTACACCTTC.

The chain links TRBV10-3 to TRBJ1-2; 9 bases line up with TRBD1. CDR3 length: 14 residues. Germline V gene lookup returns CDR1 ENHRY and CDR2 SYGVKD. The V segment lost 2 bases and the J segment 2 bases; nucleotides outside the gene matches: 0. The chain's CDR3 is CAISETGGNYGYTF. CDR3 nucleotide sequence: TGTGCCATCAGTGAGACAGGGGGCAACTATGGCTACACCTTC.

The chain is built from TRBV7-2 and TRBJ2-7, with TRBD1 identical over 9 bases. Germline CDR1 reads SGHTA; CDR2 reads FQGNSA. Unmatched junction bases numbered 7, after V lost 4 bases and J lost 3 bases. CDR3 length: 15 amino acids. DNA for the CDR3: TGTGCCAGCAGCTGGGACCGGGACAGGGTCTACGAGCAGTACTTC. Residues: CASSWDRDRVYEQYF.

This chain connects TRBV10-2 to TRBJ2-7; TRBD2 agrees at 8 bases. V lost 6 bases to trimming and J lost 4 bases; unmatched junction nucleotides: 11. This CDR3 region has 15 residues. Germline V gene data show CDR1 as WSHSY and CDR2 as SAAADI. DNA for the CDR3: TGCGCCAGCAGCCCATATCGGGGGGGCCAATACGAGCAGTACTTC. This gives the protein CASSPYRGGQYEQYF.

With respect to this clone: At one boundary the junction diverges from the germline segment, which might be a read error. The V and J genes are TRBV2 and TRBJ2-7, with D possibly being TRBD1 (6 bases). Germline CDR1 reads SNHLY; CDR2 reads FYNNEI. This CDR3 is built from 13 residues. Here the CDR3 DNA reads TGTGCCAGCGGGAGTGTACCAAAACAGGGTTTGGGCTTC. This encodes CASGSVPKQGLGF.

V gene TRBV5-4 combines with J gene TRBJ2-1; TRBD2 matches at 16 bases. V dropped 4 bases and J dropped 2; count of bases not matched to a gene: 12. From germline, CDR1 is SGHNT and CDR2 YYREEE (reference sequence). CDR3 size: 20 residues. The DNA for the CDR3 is TGTGCCAGCAGCCGAAAATCCTCCGGGACTAGCGGGGGGGCCTACAATGAGCAGTTCTTC. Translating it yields CASSRKSSGTSGGAYNEQFF.

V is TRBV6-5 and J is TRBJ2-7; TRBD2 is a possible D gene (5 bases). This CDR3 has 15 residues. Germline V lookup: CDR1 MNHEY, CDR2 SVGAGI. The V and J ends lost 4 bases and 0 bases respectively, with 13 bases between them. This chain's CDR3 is CASSLARSSSYEQYF. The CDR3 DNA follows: TGTGCCAGCAGTTTAGCGCGGTCCAGCTCCTACGAGCAGTACTTC.

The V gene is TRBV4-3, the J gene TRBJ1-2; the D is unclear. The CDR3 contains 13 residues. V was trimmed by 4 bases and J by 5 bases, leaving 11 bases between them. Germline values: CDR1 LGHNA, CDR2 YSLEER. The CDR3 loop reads CASSPSREYGYTF. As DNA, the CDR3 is TGCGCCAGCAGCCCCTCACGGGAATATGGCTACACCTTC.

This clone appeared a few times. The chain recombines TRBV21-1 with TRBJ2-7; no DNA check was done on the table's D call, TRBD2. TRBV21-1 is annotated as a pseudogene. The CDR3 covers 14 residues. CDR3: CASSEDSGGYEQYF. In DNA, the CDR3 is TGTGCCAGCAGCGAGGATAGCGGGGGGTACGAGCAGTACTTC.

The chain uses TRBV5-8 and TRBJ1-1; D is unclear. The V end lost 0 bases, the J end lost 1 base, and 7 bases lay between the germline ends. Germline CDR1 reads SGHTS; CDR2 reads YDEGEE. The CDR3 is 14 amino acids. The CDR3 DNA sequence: TGTGCCAGCAGCTTGGGCGGCCCGAACACTGAAGCTTTCTTT. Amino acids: CASSLGGPNTEAFF.

CDR3 DNA: TGTGCCAGCAGTAGGACTAGGTCGAACACCGGGGAGCTGTTTTTT. Protein sequence: CASSRTRSNTGELFF. V is TRBV6-5 and J is TRBJ2-2; TRBD2 agrees at 7 bases. V dropped 5 bases and J dropped 0; count of bases not matched to a gene: 3. Per germline, CDR1 MNHEY and CDR2 SVGAGI. The CDR3 extends over 15 amino acids.

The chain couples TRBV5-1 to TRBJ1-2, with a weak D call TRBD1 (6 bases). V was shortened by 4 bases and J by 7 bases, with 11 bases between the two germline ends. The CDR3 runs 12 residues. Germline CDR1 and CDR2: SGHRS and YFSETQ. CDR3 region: CASSRGGSGYTF. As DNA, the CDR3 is TGCGCCAGCAGCAGAGGGGGAAGTGGCTACACCTTC. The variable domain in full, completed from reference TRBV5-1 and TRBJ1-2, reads KAGVTQTPRYLIKTRGQQVTLSCSPISGHRSVSWYQQTPGQGLQFLFEYFSETQRNKGNFPGRFSGRQFSNSRSEMNVSTLELGDSALYLCASSRGGSGYTFGSGTRLTVV.

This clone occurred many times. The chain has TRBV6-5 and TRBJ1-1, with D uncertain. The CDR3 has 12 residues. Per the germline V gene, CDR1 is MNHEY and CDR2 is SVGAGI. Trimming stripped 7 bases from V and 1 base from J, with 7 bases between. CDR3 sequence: CASKTPNTEAFF. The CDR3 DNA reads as TGTGCCAGCAAGACACCGAACACTGAAGCTTTCTTT.

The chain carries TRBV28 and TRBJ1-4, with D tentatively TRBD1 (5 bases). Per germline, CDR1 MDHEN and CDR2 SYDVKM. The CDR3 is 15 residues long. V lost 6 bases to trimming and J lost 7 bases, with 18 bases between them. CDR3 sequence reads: CASSSGVGDFEKLFF. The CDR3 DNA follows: TGTGCCAGCAGCTCGGGGGTCGGGGACTTTGAAAAACTGTTTTTT. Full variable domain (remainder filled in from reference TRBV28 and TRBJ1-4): DVKVTQSSRYLVKRTGEKVFLECVQDMDHENMFWYRQDPGLGLRLIYFSYDVKMKEKGDIPEGYSVSREKKERFSLILESASTNQTSMYLCASSSGVGDFEKLFFGSGTQLSVL.

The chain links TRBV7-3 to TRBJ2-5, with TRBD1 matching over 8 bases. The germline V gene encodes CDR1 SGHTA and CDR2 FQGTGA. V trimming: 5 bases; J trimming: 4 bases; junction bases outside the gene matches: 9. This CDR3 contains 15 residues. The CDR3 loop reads CASSDRRTGRETQYF. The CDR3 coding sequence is TGTGCCAGCAGCGACCGGAGGACAGGGAGAGAGACCCAGTACTTC.

The CDR3 coding sequence is TGTGCCAGCAGCCCTCAGCGGGATACGCAGTATTTT. Translated: CASSPQRDTQYF. The chain is built from TRBV9 and TRBJ2-3; perhaps TRBD2 as D (5 bases). This CDR3 contains 12 residues. Trimming left V 4 bases short and J 6 bases short, with 9 bases between. Per germline, CDR1 SGDLS and CDR2 YYNGEE.

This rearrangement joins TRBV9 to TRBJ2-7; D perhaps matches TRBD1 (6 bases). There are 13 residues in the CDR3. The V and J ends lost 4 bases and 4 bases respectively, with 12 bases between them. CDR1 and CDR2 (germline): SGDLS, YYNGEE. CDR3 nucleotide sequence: TGTGCCAGCAGCAGACAGGACAATTACGAGCAGTACTTC. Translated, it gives CASSRQDNYEQYF.

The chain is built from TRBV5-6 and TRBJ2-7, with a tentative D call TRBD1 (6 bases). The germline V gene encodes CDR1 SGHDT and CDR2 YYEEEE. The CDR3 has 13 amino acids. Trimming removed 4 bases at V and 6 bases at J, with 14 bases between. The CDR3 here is CASSRYRAGEQYF. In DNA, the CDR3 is TGTGCCAGCAGCCGGTACAGGGCGGGCGAGCAGTACTTC. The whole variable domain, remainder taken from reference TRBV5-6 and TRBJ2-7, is DAGVTQSPTHLIKTRGQQVTLRCSPKSGHDTVSWYQQALGQGPQFIFQYYEEEERQRGNFPDRFSGHQFPNYSSELNVNALLLGDSALYLCASSRYRAGEQYFGPGTRLTVT.

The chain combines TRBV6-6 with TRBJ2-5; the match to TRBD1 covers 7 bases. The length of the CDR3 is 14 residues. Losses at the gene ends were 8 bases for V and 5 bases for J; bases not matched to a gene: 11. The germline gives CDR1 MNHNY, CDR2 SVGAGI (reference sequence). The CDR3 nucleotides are TGTGCCAGCGTCTCAGGGGGATTCGCGGAGACCCAGTACTTC. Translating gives CASVSGGFAETQYF.

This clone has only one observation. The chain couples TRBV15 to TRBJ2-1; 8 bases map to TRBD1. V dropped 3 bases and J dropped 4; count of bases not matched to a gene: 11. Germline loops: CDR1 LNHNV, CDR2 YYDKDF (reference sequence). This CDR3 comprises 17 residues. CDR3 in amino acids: CATSSAEGGQGYNEQFF. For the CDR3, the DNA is TGTGCCACCAGCAGTGCAGAGGGAGGACAGGGATACAATGAGCAGTTCTTC.

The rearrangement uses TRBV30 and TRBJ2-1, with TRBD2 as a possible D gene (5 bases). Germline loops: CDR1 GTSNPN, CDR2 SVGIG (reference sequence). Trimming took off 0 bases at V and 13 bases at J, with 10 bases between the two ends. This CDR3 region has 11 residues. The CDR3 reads CAWSVGDSQFF. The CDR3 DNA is TGTGCCTGGAGTGTCGGGGATAGCCAGTTCTTC.

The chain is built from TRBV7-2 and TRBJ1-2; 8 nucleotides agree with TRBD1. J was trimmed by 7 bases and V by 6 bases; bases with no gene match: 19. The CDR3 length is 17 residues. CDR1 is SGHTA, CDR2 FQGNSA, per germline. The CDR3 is CASRSTSNPRGPGGYTF. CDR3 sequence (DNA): TGTGCCAGCAGGTCTACCTCCAACCCCAGGGGGCCTGGTGGCTACACCTTC.